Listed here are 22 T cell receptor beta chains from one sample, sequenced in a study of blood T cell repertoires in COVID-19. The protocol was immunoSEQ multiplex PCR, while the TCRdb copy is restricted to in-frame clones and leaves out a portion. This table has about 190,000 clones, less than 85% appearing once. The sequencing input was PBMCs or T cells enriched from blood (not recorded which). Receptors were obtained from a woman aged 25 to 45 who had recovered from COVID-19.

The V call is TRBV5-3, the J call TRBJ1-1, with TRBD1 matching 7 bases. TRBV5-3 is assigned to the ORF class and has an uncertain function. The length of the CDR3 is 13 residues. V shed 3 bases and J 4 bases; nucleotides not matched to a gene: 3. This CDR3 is CARSSGGFTEAFF. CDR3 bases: TGTGCCAGAAGCTCAGGGGGATTCACTGAAGCTTTCTTT.

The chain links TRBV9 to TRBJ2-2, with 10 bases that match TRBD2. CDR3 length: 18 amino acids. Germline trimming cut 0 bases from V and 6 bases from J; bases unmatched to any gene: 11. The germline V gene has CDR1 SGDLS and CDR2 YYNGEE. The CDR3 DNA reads TGTGCCAGCAGCGTAGAAGGGGGGCTAGCGGGAGAGGCCGGGGAGCTGTTTTTT. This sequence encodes CASSVEGGLAGEAGELFF.

The CDR3 region is CASSRDRGRGYTF. DNA for the CDR3: TGTGCCAGCAGCAGGGACAGGGGAAGGGGCTACACCTTC. The J gene is TRBJ1-2, the V gene TRBV12-3 or TRBV12-4, with 10 bases aligning to TRBD1. This CDR3 spans 13 amino acids. V lost 6 bases and J lost 8; bases outside the gene matches: 6.

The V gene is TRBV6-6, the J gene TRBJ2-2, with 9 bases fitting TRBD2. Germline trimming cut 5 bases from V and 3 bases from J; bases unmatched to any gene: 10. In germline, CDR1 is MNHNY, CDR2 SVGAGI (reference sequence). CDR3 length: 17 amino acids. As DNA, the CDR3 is TGTGCCAGCAGTCTCAAACTAGCGGGCGTATACACCGGGGAGCTGTTTTTT. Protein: CASSLKLAGVYTGELFF.

The CDR3 is CASSWDRAYGYTF. CDR3 DNA: TGTGCCAGCAGCTGGGACAGGGCCTATGGCTACACCTTC. This chain joins TRBV12-3 or TRBV12-4 and TRBJ1-2, with 9 bases aligning to TRBD1. The CDR3 totals 13 residues. After removal of 6 bases from V and 4 bases from J, the junction contained 3 bases not matched to a gene.

In nucleotides, the CDR3 is TGTGCCTGGAGTGTACGGACAGCCTCTCACTATGGCTACACCTTC. It codes for CAWSVRTASHYGYTF. The chain combines TRBV30 with TRBJ1-2; D possibly corresponds to TRBD1 (6 bases). The V gene's germline CDR1 is GTSNPN and CDR2 SVGIG (reference sequence). The germline V and J ends were trimmed by 0 bases and 3 bases, with 14 bases remaining between them. The length of the CDR3 is 15 residues.

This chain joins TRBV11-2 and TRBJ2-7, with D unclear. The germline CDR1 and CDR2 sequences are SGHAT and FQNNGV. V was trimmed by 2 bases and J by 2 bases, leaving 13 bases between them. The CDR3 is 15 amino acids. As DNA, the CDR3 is TGTGCCAGCAGCTTATATGACGAGGTAACCTACGAGCAGTACTTC. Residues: CASSLYDEVTYEQYF. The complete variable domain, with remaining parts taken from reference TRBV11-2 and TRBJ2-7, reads EAGVAQSPRYKIIEKRQSVAFWCNPISGHATLYWYQQILGQGPKLLIQFQNNGVVDDSQLPKDRFSAERLKGVDSTLKIQPAKLEDSAVYLCASSLYDEVTYEQYFGPGTRLTVT.

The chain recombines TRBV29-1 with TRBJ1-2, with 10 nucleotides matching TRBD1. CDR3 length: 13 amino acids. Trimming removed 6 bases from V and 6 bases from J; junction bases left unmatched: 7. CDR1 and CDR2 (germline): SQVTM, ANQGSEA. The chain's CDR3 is CSVETGGGDGYTF. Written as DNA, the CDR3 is TGCAGCGTAGAGACAGGGGGCGGTGATGGCTACACCTTC.

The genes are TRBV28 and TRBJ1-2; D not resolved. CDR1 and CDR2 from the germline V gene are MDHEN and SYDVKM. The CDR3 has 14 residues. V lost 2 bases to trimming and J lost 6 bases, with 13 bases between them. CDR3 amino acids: CASSLNPGSNGYTF. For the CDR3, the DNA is TGTGCCAGCAGTTTAAATCCAGGTTCGAATGGCTACACCTTC.

CDR3 DNA: TGTGCCAGCAGTTCCCGGGACAGGGGAATGAACAATGAGCAGTTCTTC. Translating it yields CASSSRDRGMNNEQFF. J is TRBJ2-1 and V is TRBV28; 10 bases agree with TRBD1. The germline CDR1 and CDR2 sequences are MDHEN and SYDVKM. V was clipped by 4 bases and J by 5 bases; unmatched bases: 8. The CDR3 totals 16 residues. The whole variable domain, filled in from reference TRBV28 and TRBJ2-1, reads DVKVTQSSRYLVKRTGEKVFLECVQDMDHENMFWYRQDPGLGLRLIYFSYDVKMKEKGDIPEGYSVSREKKERFSLILESASTNQTSMYLCASSSRDRGMNNEQFFGPGTRLTVL.

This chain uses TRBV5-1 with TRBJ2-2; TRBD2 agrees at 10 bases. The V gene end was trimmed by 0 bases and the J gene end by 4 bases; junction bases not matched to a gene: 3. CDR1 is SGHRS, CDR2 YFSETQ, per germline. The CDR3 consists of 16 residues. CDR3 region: CASSLAPSGSTGELFF. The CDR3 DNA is TGCGCCAGCAGCTTGGCCCCTAGCGGGAGCACCGGGGAGCTGTTTTTT.

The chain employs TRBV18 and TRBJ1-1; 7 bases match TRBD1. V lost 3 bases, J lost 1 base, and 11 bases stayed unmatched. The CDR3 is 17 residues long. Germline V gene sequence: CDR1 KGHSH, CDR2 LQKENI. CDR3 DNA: TGTGCCAGCTCACCCGCCGGCCCCGGGACAGCGAACACTGAAGCTTTCTTT. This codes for CASSPAGPGTANTEAFF.

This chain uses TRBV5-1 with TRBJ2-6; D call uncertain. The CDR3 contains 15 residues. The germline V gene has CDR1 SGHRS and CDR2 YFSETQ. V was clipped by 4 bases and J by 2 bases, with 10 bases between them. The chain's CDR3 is CASSPGRAGANVLTF. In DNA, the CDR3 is TGCGCCAGCAGCCCCGGTCGGGCTGGGGCCAACGTCCTGACTTTC.

The CDR3 nucleotides read TGTGCCAGCAGCTACCAGGGGGCTGGAGAGACCCAGTACTTC. Protein sequence: CASSYQGAGETQYF. The V call is TRBV7-9, the J call TRBJ2-5, with 8 nucleotides matching TRBD1. CDR3 length: 14 amino acids. With 4 bases clipped from V and 4 bases from J, the junction kept 5 bases outside the gene matches. Looked up from germline, CDR1 is SEHNR and CDR2 is FQNEAQ (reference sequence).

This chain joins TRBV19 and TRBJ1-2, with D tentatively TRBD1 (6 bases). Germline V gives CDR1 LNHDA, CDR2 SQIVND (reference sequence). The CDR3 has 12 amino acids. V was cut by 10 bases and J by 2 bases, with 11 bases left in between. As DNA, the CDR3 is TGTGCCACCAGGGGCTTAAACTATGGCTACACCTTC. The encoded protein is CATRGLNYGYTF.

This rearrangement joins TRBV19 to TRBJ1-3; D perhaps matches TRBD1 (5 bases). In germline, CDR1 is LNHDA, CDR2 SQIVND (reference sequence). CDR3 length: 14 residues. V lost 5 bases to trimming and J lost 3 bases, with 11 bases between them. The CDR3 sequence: CASSQGVNGNTIYF. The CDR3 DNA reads TGTGCCAGTAGTCAAGGGGTGAATGGAAACACCATATATTTT.

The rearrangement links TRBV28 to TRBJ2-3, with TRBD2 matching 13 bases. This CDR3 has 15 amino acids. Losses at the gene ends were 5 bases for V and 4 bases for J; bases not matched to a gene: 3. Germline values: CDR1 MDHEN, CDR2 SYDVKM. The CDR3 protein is CASSPLAGGPDTQYF. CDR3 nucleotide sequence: TGTGCCAGCAGTCCACTAGCGGGAGGGCCAGATACGCAGTATTTT.

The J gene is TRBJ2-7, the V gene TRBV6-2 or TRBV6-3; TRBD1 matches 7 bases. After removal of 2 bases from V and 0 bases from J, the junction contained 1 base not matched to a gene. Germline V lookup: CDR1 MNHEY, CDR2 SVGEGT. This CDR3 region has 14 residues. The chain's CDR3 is CASSYRDSSYEQYV. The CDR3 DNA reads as TGTGCCAGCAGTTACAGGGACAGCTCCTACGAGCAGTACGTC.

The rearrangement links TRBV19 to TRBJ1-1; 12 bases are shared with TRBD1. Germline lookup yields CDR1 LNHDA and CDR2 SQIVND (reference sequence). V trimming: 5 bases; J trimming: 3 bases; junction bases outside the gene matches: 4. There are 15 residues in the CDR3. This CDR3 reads CASSRDRGRDTEAFF. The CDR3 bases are TGTGCCAGTAGTCGGGACAGGGGGCGCGACACTGAAGCTTTCTTT.

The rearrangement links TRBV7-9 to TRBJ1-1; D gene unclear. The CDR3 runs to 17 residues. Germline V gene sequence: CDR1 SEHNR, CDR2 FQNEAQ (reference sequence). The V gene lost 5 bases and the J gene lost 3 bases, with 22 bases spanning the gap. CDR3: CASSPRGIVNLYTEAFF. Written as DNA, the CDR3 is TGTGCCAGCAGCCCTCGAGGAATCGTCAACCTATACACTGAAGCTTTCTTT.

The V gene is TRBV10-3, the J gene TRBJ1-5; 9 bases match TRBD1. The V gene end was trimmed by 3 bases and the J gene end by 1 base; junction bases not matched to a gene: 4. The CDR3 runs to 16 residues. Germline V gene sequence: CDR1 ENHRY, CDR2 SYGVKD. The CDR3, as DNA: TGTGCCATCAGTGATGTAGGGACAGGGAGCAATCAGCCCCAGCATTTT. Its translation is CAISDVGTGSNQPQHF.

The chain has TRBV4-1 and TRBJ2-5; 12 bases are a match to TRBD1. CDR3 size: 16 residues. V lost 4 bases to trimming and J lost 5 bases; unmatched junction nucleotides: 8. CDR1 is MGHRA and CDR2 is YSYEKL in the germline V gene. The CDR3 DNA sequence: TGCGCCAGCAGCCTTGTCCCGGGACAGGGGGCGGAGACCCAGTACTTC. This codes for CASSLVPGQGAETQYF.